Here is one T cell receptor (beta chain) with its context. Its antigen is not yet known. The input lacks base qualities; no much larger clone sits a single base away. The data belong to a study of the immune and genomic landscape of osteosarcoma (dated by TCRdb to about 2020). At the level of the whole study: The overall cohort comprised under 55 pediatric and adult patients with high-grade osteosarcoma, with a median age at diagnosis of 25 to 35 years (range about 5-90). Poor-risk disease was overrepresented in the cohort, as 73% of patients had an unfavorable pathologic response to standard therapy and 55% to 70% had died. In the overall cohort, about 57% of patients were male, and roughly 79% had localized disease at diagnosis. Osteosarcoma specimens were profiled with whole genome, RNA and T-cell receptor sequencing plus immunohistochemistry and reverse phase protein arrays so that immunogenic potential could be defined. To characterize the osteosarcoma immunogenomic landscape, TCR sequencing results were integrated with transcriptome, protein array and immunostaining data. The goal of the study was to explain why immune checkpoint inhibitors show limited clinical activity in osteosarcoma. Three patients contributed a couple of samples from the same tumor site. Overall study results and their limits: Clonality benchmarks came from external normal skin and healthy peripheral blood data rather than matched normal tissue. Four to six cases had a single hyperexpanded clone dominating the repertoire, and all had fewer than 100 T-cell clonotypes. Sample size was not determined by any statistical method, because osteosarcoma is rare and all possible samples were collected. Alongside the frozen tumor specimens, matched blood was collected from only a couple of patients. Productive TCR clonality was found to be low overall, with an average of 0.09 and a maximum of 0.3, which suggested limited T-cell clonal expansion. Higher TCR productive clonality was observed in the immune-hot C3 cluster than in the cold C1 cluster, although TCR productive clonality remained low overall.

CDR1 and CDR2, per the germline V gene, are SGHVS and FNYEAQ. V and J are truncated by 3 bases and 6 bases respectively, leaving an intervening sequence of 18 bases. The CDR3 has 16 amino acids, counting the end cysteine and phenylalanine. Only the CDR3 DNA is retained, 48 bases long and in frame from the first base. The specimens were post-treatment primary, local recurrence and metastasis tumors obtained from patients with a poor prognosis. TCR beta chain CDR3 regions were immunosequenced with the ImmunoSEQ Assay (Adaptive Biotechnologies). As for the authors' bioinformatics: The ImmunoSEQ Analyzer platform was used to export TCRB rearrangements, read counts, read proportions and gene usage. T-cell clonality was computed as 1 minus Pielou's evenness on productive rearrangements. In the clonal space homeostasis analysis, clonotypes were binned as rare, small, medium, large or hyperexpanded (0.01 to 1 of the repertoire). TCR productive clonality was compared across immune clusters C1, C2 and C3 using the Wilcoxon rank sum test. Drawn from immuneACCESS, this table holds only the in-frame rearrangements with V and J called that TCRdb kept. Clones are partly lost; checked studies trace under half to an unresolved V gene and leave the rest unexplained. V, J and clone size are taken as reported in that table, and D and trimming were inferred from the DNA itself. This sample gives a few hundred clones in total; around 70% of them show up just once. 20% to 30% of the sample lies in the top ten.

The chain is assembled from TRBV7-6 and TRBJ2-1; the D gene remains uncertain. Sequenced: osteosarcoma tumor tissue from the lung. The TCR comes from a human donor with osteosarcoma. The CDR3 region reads CASSFYRADLPNEQFF. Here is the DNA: TGTGCCAGCAGCTTCTACCGGGCCGATCTCCCCAATGAGCAGTTCTTC.